Included here is one T cell receptor (beta chain) sequence, with context. Its antigen is currently not known. No much larger clone is present one base from it, and per-base qualities are unavailable. TCRbeta CDR3 regions were amplified from genomic DNA using the immunoSEQ Assay, a bias-controlled multiplex PCR. The original methods were these. The number of nucleated cells in each sample was estimated from the amplification of reference gene primers within the assay. To quantify the absolute abundance of each unique TCRbeta CDR3 rearrangement, sequence reads were collapsed and filtered. For each sample, productive Simpson clonality was calculated as the square root of Simpson's diversity index across productive rearrangements. Entries here come from immuneACCESS through TCRdb and include only in-frame sequences with V and J called. Some clones fail to appear in such tables; in the studies checked, an unresolved V gene covers under half of the shortfall, and the cause of the remainder is unknown. V and J calls and clone size are as listed in that table; D and trimming were resolved from the DNA. This sample holds some 300,000 clones; 90% to 95% were observed only once. The ten top clones hold less than 4% of the sample.

This entry is derived from a study of blood T cell repertoires in COVID-19 (dated by TCRdb to the early 2020s). Notes on the research overall: Samples from collaborators originated in the United States, Italy and Spain and spanned both the acute and convalescent phases of COVID-19. The prospective study material was composed of cDNA or gDNA derived from T cells, B-cell-depleted T cells, or PBMCs. The dataset comprised deeply sampled blood TCRbeta repertoires from subjects exposed to, actively infected with, or recovered from COVID-19. The repertoires were made available in a free public database intended to serve as a resource for research on the immune response to SARS-CoV-2. The samples were drawn from the first 160 participants of the ongoing ImmuneRACE study and from 1,254 subjects provided by 6 global collaborators. The sample metadata nearly always contained a de-identified subject ID, COVID-19 status, age in years and sex. HLA class I and class II types, where available, came from metadata supplied by the sample provider rather than from assay-based typing.

Per the germline V gene, LGHNA is the CDR1 and YNFKEQ is the CDR2. The CDR3 starts with the cysteine, ends with the phenylalanine, and has 14 residues. The entry retains the CDR3 DNA only, 42 bases that are in frame from base 1. The V and J ends are trimmed by 2 bases and 1 base, leaving 8 bases between them. Participants in the prospective study were aged about 18 to 95 years, lived in 20 to 25 United States geographic areas, and enrolled through a virtual design. Cohort assignment in the prospective study relied on participant-reported clinical history from a screening survey and a study questionnaire. Exposed participants had been in contact with someone with a PCR-confirmed or clinician-diagnosed COVID-19 case within 2 weeks of study entry. In the prospective study, whole blood, serum and a nasopharyngeal or oropharyngeal swab were collected from each participant by mobile phlebotomists. Over an approximately 2-month period, participants in the prospective study had the option of providing additional blood draws and questionnaires. Before DNA extraction, prospective study blood samples were shipped either frozen or at room temperature.

General study outcomes and caveats: The amount of clinical and demographic metadata varied by source and participant and was provided uncurated.

The sequenced material came from PBMCs or T cells enriched from blood (not recorded which). The clonotype originates from a woman younger than 45 who had been exposed to COVID-19. The chain links TRBV4-2 with TRBJ1-1; TRBD1 is perhaps the D gene, given 6 matching bases. The nucleotide sequence reads as follows: TGTGCCAGCAGCCAACAACAGGGGAACACTGAAGCTTTCTTT. Protein translation: CASSQQQGNTEAFF.